This TCR beta chain was sequenced during a study of T cell responses to AZD1222 COVID-19 vaccine. Here immunoSEQ multiplex PCR was the method, and the copy in TCRdb shows in-frame clones only, minus some. Of about 150,000 clones listed, 91% are singletons. Only one count was recorded for this clone. CDR3 size: 13 residues. V gave up 5 bases and J gave up 8 bases; unmatched junction bases: 6. Germline V gene lookup returns CDR1 SGHAT and CDR2 FQDESV (reference sequence). This chain joins TRBV11-1 and TRBJ2-5; 9 bases match TRBD1. The source material was peripheral blood, sampled on day 0 of AZD1222 vaccination. The receptor was derived from an adult in good health. CDR3 DNA: TGTGCCAGCAGCAGGGACAGGGTGGAAACCCAGTACTTC. Its protein product is CASSRDRVETQYF.